Listed below are T cell receptor beta chains from one sample, sequenced in a study of cytomegalovirus exposure and HLA in healthy donors. Produced via immunoSEQ multiplex PCR; TCRdb's table is partial and in-frame only. This repertoire shows around 200,000 clones, 75% to 85% found once; its top ten account for roughly 1.5%. The sample comprised PBMCs. These receptors came from a girl between 5 and 17 years old in good health and CMV-seronegative. Both conserved end residues are trimmed from each CDR3.

length: 12; V: TRBV5-4; J: TRBJ2-7; CDR3: ASSFGLAGDEQY
length: 14; V: TRBV6-6; J: TRBJ2-5; CDR3: ASIDQPRTSGSLQY
length: 13; V: TRBV4-2; J: TRBJ1-5; CDR3: ASSQEDTLYWPQH
length: 13; V: TRBV9; J: TRBJ1-4; CDR3: ASSREEGGDEKLF
length: 16; V: TRBV28; J: TRBJ2-6; CDR3: ASSSRGAWPGGANVLT
length: 12; V: TRBV5-6; J: TRBJ2-1; CDR3: ASSLVSGAGEQF
length: 12; V: TRBV5-6; J: TRBJ1-2; CDR3: ASSLGQAVVGYT
length: 14; V: TRBV5-1; J: TRBJ2-1; CDR3: ASSYWGGTHIPEQF
length: 13; V: TRBV5-4; J: TRBJ2-5; CDR3: ASSLEAGFEKTQY
length: 11; V: TRBV2; J: TRBJ1-1; CDR3: ASTGFMNTEAF
length: 14; V: TRBV9; J: TRBJ2-1; CDR3: ASSVEGLAGLVEQF
length: 12; V: TRBV5-1; J: TRBJ2-7; CDR3: ASSWGTGVHEQY
length: 11; V: TRBV7-6; J: TRBJ2-5; CDR3: ASSSDRGETQY
length: 9; V: TRBV7-2; J: TRBJ2-4; CDR3: ASSTKNIQY
length: 13; V: TRBV18; J: TRBJ2-2; CDR3: ASSRTQGEHGELF
length: 14; V: TRBV7-8; J: TRBJ2-3; CDR3: ASSITGGGGTDTQY
length: 12; V: TRBV6-5; J: TRBJ2-7; CDR3: ASSRTAALYEQY
length: 16; V: TRBV27; J: TRBJ1-1; CDR3: ASSFGSAAPGGNTEAF
length: 13; V: TRBV14; J: TRBJ2-1; CDR3: ASSLEVSRNNEQF
length: 13; V: TRBV9; J: TRBJ1-1; CDR3: ASSVGRDASTEAF
length: 12; V: TRBV28; J: TRBJ2-7; CDR3: ASEGTGTSYEQY
length: 13; V: TRBV5-3; J: TRBJ2-7; CDR3: ARGGTGPSAHEQY
length: 12; V: TRBV4-1; J: TRBJ2-2; CDR3: ASRGQLNTGELF
length: 11; V: TRBV7-2; J: TRBJ2-6; CDR3: ASSTTGTNVLT
length: 11; V: TRBV28; J: TRBJ2-5; CDR3: ASRVAGRETQY
length: 15; V: TRBV6-1; J: TRBJ2-5; CDR3: ASSGRSSGTYQETQY
length: 12; V: TRBV7-2; J: TRBJ2-5; CDR3: ASKMRAGEETQY
length: 13; V: TRBV19; J: TRBJ2-5; CDR3: ASSILQGSGKTQY
length: 18; V: TRBV19; J: TRBJ1-6; CDR3: ASSIPIGSGWSSYNSPLH
length: 13; V: TRBV6-5; J: TRBJ2-7; CDR3: ASSYSGGWLYEQY
length: 12; V: TRBV30; J: TRBJ1-4; CDR3: AWRAGQINEKLF
length: 15; V: TRBV28; J: TRBJ2-2; CDR3: ASSGRFGTGNTGELF
length: 11; V: TRBV7-2; J: TRBJ1-5; CDR3: ASSPGYYQPQH
length: 12; V: TRBV4-3; J: TRBJ1-6; CDR3: ASSQDGQGTPLH
length: 13; V: TRBV19; J: TRBJ2-3; CDR3: ASSTRRKSSDTQY
length: 15; V: TRBV5-6; J: TRBJ2-3; CDR3: ASSLFAKWGDPDTQY
length: 11; V: TRBV7-6; J: TRBJ2-5; CDR3: ASSLWERETQY
length: 13; V: TRBV6-5; J: TRBJ1-6; CDR3: ASRRTGNYNSPLH
length: 12; V: TRBV7-9; J: TRBJ1-2; CDR3: ASSFPGSIYGYT
length: 10; V: TRBV4-1; J: TRBJ2-1; CDR3: ASSQDRDRRF
length: 12; V: TRBV30; J: TRBJ1-6; CDR3: AWSVRLFDSPLH
length: 13; V: TRBV7-8; J: TRBJ2-1; CDR3: ASSLETSSYNEQF
length: 14; V: TRBV28; J: TRBJ1-2; CDR3: ASSLTDRGRGYGYT
length: 15; V: TRBV9; J: TRBJ2-6; CDR3: ASTTGTGEAGANVLT
length: 15; V: TRBV5-6; J: TRBJ2-1; CDR3: ASSFILEKRGYNEQF
length: 13; V: TRBV2; J: TRBJ2-5; CDR3: ASSEWEGTRETQY
length: 15; V: TRBV4-1; J: TRBJ1-2; CDR3: ASSQFTRDRASDGYT
length: 13; V: TRBV6-5; J: TRBJ2-5; CDR3: ASSSAGQFRGTQY
length: 14; V: TRBV28; J: TRBJ1-3; CDR3: ASSSPLGRSGNTIY
length: 11; V: TRBV2; J: TRBJ1-2; CDR3: ASSLQTGYGYT
length: 14; V: TRBV7-9; J: TRBJ2-1; CDR3: ASSPTGGEVYNEQF
length: 11; V: TRBV7-3; J: TRBJ2-2; CDR3: ASSLIAGGELF
length: 14; V: TRBV28; J: TRBJ2-2; CDR3: ASTSRAGGYTGELF
length: 13; V: TRBV7-8; J: TRBJ2-1; CDR3: ASSRRGLAYNEQF
length: 14; V: TRBV18; J: TRBJ1-6; CDR3: ASSPPDRVGNSPLH